Detailed here is one TCR beta chain. Its matching antigen is unknown. Trimming stripped 4 bases from V and 1 base from J, with 14 bases between. The germline V gene encodes CDR1 SGHVS and CDR2 FQNEAQ. The CDR3 spans 16 residues. The PCR had 60 Vbeta and 13 Jbeta primers. Sequencing used immunoSEQ multiplex PCR; TCRdb keeps in-frame clones, though not all of them. The profile shows some 120,000 clones, roughly 70% of them singletons. This sample was taken from a study of cytomegalovirus exposure and HLA in healthy donors. Overall study results and limits: Researchers reported in a later analysis that common viral pathogens appeared linked to several top clusters.

The sequence was collected from a woman aged 35 to 49 in good health and CMV-seropositive. The gene calls are TRBV7-8 and TRBJ1-3; possible D gene TRBD1, 6 bases. Sequenced sample: PBMCs. This CDR3 is CASSSYLQGSGNTIYF. Written as DNA, the CDR3 is TGTGCCAGCAGCTCATACCTGCAGGGGTCTGGAAACACCATATATTTT.